This paragraph covers one T cell receptor beta chain sequence. 5' RACE with UMI labels generated the TRB cDNA libraries. TCRdb derives one entry per CDR3 protein from the 5' RACE reads, leaving out DNA. Its listing shows just over 60,000 distinct CDR3 sequences. This sample is drawn from a study of CXCR3-negative and CXCR3-positive naive CD8 T cells. The sequencing sample was made of naive CXCR3- CD8+ T cells from blood. Subset meaning: CD45RO-CCR7+CD27+CD95- naive CD8+ T cells lacking CXCR3 (TNR3-). The receptor was isolated from a human donor in good health. Some clones in this sample may be carry-over from other donors' samples.

CDR3 sequence reads: CASSHHPTGAPEQYF. This chain uses TRBV4-2 with TRBJ2-7; TCRdb outputs TRBD1, but without DNA this stays unchecked. This CDR3 comprises 15 residues. In germline, CDR1 is LGHNA, CDR2 YNFKEQ.